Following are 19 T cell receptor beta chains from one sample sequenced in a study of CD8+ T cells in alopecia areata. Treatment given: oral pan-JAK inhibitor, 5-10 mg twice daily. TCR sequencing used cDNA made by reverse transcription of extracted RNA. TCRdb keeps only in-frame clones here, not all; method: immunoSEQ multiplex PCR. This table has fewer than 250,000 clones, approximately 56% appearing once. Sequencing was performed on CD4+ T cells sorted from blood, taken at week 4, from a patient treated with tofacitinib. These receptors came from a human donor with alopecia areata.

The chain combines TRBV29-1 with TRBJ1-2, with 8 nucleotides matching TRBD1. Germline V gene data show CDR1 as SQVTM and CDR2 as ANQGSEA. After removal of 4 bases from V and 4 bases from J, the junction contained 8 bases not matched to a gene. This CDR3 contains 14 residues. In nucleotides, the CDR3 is TGCAGCGTTGGGTGGACAGGGAATATCTATGGCTACACCTTC. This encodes CSVGWTGNIYGYTF.

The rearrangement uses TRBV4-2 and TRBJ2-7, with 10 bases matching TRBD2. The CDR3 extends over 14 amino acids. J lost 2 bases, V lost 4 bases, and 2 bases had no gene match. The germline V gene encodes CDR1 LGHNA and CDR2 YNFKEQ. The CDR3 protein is CASSRTSGAYEQYF. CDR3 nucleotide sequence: TGTGCCAGCAGCCGGACTAGCGGCGCCTACGAGCAGTACTTC.

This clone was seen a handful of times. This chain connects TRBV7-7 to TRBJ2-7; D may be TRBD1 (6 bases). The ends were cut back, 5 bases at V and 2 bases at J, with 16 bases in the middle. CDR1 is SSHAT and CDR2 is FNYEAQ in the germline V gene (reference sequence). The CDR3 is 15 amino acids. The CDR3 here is CASSPGQSSAYEQYF. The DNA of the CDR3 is TGTGCCAGCAGCCCAGGACAGTCCTCAGCCTACGAGCAGTACTTC.

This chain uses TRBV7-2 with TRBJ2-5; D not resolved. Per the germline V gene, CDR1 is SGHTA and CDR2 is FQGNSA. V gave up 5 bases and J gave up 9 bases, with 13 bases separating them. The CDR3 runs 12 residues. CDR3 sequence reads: CASSPDRASQYF. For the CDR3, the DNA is TGTGCCAGCAGCCCAGACCGGGCGTCCCAGTACTTC.

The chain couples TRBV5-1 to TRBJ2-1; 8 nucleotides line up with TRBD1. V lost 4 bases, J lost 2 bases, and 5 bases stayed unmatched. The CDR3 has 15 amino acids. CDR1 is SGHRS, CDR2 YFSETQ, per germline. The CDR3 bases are TGCGCCAGCAGCGCGACAGGGGATACCTACAATGAGCAGTTCTTC. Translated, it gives CASSATGDTYNEQFF. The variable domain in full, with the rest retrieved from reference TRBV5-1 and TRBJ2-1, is KAGVTQTPRYLIKTRGQQVTLSCSPISGHRSVSWYQQTPGQGLQFLFEYFSETQRNKGNFPGRFSGRQFSNSRSEMNVSTLELGDSALYLCASSATGDTYNEQFFGPGTRLTVL.

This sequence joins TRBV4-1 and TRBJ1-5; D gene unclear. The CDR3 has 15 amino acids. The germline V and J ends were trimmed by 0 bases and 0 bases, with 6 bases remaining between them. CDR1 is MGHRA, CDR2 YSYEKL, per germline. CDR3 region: CASSQDPYSNQPQHF. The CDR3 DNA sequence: TGCGCCAGCAGCCAAGATCCTTATAGCAATCAGCCCCAGCATTTT.

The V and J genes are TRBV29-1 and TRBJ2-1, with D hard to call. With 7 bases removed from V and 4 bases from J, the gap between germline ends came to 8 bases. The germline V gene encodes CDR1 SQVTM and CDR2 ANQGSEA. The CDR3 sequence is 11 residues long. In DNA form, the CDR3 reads TGCAGCGCCCGACCTTACAATGAGCAGTTCTTC. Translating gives CSARPYNEQFF.

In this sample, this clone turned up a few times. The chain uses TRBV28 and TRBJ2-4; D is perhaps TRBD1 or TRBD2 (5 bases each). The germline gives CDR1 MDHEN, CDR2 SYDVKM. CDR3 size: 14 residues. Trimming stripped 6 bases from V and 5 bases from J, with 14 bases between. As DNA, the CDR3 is TGTGCCAGCAGGGGACCAGGGTCCCAAAACATTCAGTACTTC. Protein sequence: CASRGPGSQNIQYF.

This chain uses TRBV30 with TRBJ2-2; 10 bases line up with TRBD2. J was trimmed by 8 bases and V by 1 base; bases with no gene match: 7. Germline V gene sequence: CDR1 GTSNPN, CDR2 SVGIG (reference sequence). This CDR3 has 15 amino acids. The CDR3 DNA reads TGTGCCTGGAGTGGAGGGCTAGCGGGAGTGGGGGAGCTGTTTTTT. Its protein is CAWSGGLAGVGELFF.

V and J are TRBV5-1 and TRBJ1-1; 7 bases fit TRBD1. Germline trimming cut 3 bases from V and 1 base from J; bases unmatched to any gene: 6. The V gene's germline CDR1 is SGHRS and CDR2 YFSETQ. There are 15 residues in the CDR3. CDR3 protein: CASSSLRQGNTEAFF. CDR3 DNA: TGCGCCAGCAGCTCACTAAGACAGGGGAACACTGAAGCTTTCTTT.

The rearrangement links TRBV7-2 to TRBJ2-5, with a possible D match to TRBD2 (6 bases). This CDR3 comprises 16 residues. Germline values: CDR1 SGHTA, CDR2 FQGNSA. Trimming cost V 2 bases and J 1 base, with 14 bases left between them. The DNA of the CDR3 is TGTGCCAGCAGCTTAAGCAACGGGAGAGGCCAAGAGACCCAGTACTTC. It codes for CASSLSNGRGQETQYF. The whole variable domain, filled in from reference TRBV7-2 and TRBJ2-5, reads GAGVSQSPSNKVTEKGKDVELRCDPISGHTALYWYRQSLGQGLEFLIYFQGNSAPDKSGLPSDRFSAERTGGSVSTLTIQRTQQEDSAVYLCASSLSNGRGQETQYFGPGTRLLVL.

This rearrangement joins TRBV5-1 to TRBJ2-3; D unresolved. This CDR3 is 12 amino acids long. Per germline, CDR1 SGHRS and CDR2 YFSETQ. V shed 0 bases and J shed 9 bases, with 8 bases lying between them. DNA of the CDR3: TGCGCCAGCAGCTTGGAAGTAGGCACGCAGTATTTT. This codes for CASSLEVGTQYF.

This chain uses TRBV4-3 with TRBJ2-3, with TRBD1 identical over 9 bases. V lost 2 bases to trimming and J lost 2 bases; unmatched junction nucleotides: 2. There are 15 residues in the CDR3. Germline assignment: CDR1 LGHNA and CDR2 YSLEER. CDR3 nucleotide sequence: TGCGCCAGCAGCCAACTACAGGGGGCCACAGATACGCAGTATTTT. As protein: CASSQLQGATDTQYF.

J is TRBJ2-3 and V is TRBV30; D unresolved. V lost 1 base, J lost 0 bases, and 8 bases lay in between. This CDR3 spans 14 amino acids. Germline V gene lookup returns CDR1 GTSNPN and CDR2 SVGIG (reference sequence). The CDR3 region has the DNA TGTGCCTGGAGTGAACAATCTAGCACAGATACGCAGTATTTT. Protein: CAWSEQSSTDTQYF. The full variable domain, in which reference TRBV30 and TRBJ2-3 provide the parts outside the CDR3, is SQTIHQWPATLVQPVGSPLSLECTVEGTSNPNLYWYRQAAGRGLQLLFYSVGIGQISSEVPQNLSASRPQDRQFILSSKKLLLSDSGFYLCAWSEQSSTDTQYFGPGTRLTVL.

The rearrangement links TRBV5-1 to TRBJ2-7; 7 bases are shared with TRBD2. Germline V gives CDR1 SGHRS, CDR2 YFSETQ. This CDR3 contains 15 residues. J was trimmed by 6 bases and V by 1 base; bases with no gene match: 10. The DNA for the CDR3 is TGCGCCAGCAGCTTGCCCGCGGGAGTTCCCCGCGAGCAGTACTTC. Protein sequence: CASSLPAGVPREQYF.

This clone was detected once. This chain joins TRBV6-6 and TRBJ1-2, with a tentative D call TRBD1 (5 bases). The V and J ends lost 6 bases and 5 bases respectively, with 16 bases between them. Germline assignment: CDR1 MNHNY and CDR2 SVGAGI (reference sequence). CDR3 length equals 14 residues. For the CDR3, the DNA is TGTGCCAGCAGCGTCTCCGGGACTGAGTATGGCTACACCTTC. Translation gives CASSVSGTEYGYTF.

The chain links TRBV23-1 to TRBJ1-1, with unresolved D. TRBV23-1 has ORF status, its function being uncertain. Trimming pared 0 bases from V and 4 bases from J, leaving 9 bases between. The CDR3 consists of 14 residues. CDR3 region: CASSQSFQSTEAFF. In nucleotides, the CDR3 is TGCGCCAGCAGTCAATCGTTCCAGAGCACTGAAGCTTTCTTT.

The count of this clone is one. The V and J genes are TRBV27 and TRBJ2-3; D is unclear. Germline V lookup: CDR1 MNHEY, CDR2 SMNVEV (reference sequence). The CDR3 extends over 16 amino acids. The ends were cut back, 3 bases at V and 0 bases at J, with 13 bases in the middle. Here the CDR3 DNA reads TGTGCCAGCAGTTTGTCAGGCCTCCTTAGCACAGATACGCAGTATTTT. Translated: CASSLSGLLSTDTQYF.

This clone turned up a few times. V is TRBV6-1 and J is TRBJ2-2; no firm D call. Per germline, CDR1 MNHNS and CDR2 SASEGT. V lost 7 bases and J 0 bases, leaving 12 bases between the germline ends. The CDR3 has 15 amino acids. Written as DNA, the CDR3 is TGTGCCAGCAACGTAGGGCGTCCGAACACCGGGGAGCTGTTTTTT. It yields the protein CASNVGRPNTGELFF.